This T cell receptor (beta chain) was recorded in a study of cytomegalovirus exposure and HLA in healthy donors. Both 60 Vbeta primers and 13 Jbeta primers went into the PCR. The protocol was immunoSEQ multiplex PCR, while the TCRdb copy is restricted to in-frame clones and leaves out a portion. The sample has about 170,000 clones; roughly 84% are singletons. This CDR3 comprises 17 residues. Trimming took 0 bases from V and 1 from J; bases not matched to a gene: 6. From germline, CDR1 is PRHDT and CDR2 FYEKMQ (reference sequence). The rearrangement joins TRBV13 to TRBJ1-5; 7 bases align to TRBD1. Sequencing was carried out using PBMCs. This TCR was sampled from a male donor in good health and CMV-seronegative. The DNA for the CDR3 is TGTGCCAGCAGCTTAGGGACAGGGAGAGGAAGCAATCAGCCCCAGCATTTT. It encodes CASSLGTGRGSNQPQHF.